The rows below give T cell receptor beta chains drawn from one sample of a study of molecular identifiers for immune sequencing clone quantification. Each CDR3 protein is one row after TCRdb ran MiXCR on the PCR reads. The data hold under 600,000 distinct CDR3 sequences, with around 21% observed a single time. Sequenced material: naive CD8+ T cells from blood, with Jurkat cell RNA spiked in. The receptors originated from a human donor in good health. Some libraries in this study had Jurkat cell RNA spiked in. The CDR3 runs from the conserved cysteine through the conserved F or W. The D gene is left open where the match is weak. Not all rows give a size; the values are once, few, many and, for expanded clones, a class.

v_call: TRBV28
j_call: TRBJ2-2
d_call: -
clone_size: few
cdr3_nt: TGTGCCAGCAGTTTAGTGGGGCTAACCGGGGAGCTGTTTTTT
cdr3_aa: CASSLVGLTGELFF

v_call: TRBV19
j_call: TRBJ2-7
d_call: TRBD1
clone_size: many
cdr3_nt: TGTGCCAGTAGTATTGGACAGGGGATTACCTACGAGCAGTACTTC
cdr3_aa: CASSIGQGITYEQYF

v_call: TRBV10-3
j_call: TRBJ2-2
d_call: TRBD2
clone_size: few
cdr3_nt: TGTGCCATCAGTGACGAGCGGGGCGCCACAGGTACCGGGGAGCTGTTTTTT
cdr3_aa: CAISDERGATGTGELFF

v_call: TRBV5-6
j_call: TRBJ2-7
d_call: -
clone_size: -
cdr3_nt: TGTGCCAGCAGCGCTAACGGTGTCTCCTACGAGCAGTACTTC
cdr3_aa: CASSANGVSYEQYF

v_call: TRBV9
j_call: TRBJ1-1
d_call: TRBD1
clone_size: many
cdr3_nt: TGTGCCAGCAACCCAGGGACAGCTCTCATGAACACTGAAGCTTTCTTT
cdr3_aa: CASNPGTALMNTEAFF

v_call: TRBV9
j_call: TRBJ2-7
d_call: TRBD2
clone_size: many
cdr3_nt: TGTGCCAGCAGCGAAACCGTGAGCGGGGGGGCCTCCTACGAGCAGTACTTC
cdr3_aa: CASSETVSGGASYEQYF

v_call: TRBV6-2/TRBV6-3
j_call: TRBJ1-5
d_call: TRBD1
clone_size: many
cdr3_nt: TGTGCCAGCAGTAACGACAGGGACTATAGCAATCAGCCCCAGCATTTT
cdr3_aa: CASSNDRDYSNQPQHF

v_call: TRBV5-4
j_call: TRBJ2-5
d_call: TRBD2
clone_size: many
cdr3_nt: TGTGCCAGCGCCGCCGGGGGGCAAGAGACCCAGTACTTC
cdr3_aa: CASAAGGQETQYF

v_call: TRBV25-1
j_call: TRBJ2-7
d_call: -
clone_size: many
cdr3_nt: TGTGCCAGCAGTGATCCCGACAGCGTCTCCTACGAGCAGTACTTC
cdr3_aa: CASSDPDSVSYEQYF

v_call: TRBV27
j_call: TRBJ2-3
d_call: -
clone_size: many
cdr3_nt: TGTGCCAGCAGTTTTACAGGCCCAGATACGCAGTATTTT
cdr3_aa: CASSFTGPDTQYF

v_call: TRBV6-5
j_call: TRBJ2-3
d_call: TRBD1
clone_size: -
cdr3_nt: TGTGCCAGCAGCCCCGGGACAGGGTCCCCAGATACGCAGTATTTT
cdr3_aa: CASSPGTGSPDTQYF

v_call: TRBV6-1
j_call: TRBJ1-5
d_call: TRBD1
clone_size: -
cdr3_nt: TGTGCCAGCCGGGACAGGGGGGCATATAGCAATCAGCCCCAGCATTTT
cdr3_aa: CASRDRGAYSNQPQHF

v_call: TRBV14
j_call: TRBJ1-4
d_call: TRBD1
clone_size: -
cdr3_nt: TGTGCCAGCAGCCAACCGGACAGGGGGGACGAAAAACTGTTTTTT
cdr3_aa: CASSQPDRGDEKLFF